Sequencing of this T cell receptor (beta chain) was carried out in a study of blood T cell repertoires in COVID-19. About the research overall: COVID-19 samples from acute and convalescent phases originated in the United States, Italy and Spain.

This clone showed up just a few times. Original handling: The authors estimated nucleated cell counts from reference gene primer amplification. Measured with immunoSEQ multiplex PCR; TCRdb has only the in-frame clones, and not every one. Clonal size and the V and J genes are those of that table, whereas D and trimming came from the DNA. The repertoire consists of about 83,000 clones, with about 85% occurring once and the leading ten covering about 3%. The length of the CDR3 is 14 residues. V lost 6 bases to trimming and J lost 0 bases; unmatched junction nucleotides: 4. Germline lookup yields CDR1 SGHRS and CDR2 YFSETQ.

Sequencing was done on a sample of peripheral blood. The chain is built from TRBV5-1 and TRBJ1-1; 8 positions match TRBD1. This TCR was recovered from a woman between 45 and 65 years old with active or convalescent COVID-19. This CDR3 is CASKQGAVNTEAFF. In nucleotides, the CDR3 is TGCGCCAGCAAGCAGGGGGCGGTGAACACTGAAGCTTTCTTT.